This TCR beta chain was found in a study of blood T cell repertoires in COVID-19. At the level of the study: Samples representing acute and convalescent COVID-19 were sourced from the United States, Italy and Spain. T cells, B-cell-depleted T cells, or PBMCs provided the cDNA or gDNA that served as material.

The CDR3 has 15 amino acids. The germline V gene encodes CDR1 MNHEY and CDR2 SVGAGI. V was pared by 2 bases and J by 3 bases, with 14 bases between. In the source study's methods: Estimated nucleated cell counts came from reference gene primer amplification. Only in-frame clones appear in the TCRdb table, and some are missing; sequencing was by immunoSEQ multiplex PCR. V, J and clone size are those of that table, while D and trimming were read from the DNA. The table has over 95,000 clones, roughly 88% seen once. Sequencing was done on a sample of peripheral blood. The V and J genes are TRBV6-5 and TRBJ2-7; a possible D gene is TRBD1 (6 bases). This receptor was taken from a woman aged 70-85 years who had recovered from COVID-19. The chain's CDR3 is CASSYGQGYIYEQYF. The CDR3 nucleotides read TGTGCCAGCAGTTACGGGCAGGGGTACATCTACGAGCAGTACTTC.